Shown below are 24 T cell receptor beta chains from a single sample sequenced in a study of T cell responses to AZD1222 COVID-19 vaccine. The protocol was immunoSEQ multiplex PCR, while the TCRdb copy is restricted to in-frame clones and leaves out a portion. The sample contains about 210,000 clones, around 94% of which appear only once. The sequences come from peripheral blood, collected 28 days after the second dose of the MenACWY control vaccine. These receptors came from an adult who received the MenACWY meningococcal vaccine as a control.

The CDR3 bases are TGTGCCAGCAGGAAGAATGCTGAGGGGGAGCAGTTCTTC. Its translation: CASRKNAEGEQFF. V gene TRBV28 combines with J gene TRBJ2-1, with D perhaps being TRBD1 or TRBD2 (5 bases each). Germline V gene data show CDR1 as MDHEN and CDR2 as SYDVKM. The CDR3 loop spans 13 amino acids. The V end was cut by 6 bases, the J end by 10 bases, with 16 bases between.

The genes are TRBV7-2 and TRBJ1-2; D unclear. Germline V gives CDR1 SGHTA, CDR2 FQGNSA. This CDR3 has 16 residues. The V end lost 0 bases, the J end lost 2 bases, and 13 bases lay between the germline ends. CDR3 bases: TGTGCCAGCAGCTTAGCGTGGCAAGGGTCGAACTATGGCTACACCTTC. Its protein is CASSLAWQGSNYGYTF.

This CDR3 is CASSFGQGRSSGETQYF. In DNA form, the CDR3 reads TGTGCCAGCAGCTTTGGACAGGGCCGGAGCTCGGGCGAGACCCAGTACTTC. The V gene is TRBV5-4, the J gene TRBJ2-5, with TRBD1 matching over 8 bases. V shed 2 bases and J 5 bases; nucleotides not matched to a gene: 14. The CDR3 runs to 17 residues. The V gene's germline CDR1 is SGHNT and CDR2 YYREEE (reference sequence).

The gene calls are TRBV6-2 or TRBV6-3 and TRBJ2-5, with TRBD1 matching over 8 bases. V shed 2 bases and J 5 bases; nucleotides not matched to a gene: 7. The CDR3 extends over 15 amino acids. The germline gives CDR1 MNHEY, CDR2 SVGEGT. CDR3 bases: TGTGCCAGCAGTTACGGGGGACAGGCGGGGGAGACCCAGTACTTC. Translation gives CASSYGGQAGETQYF.

The CDR3 here is CASSLGTMGNTIYF. The CDR3 region has the DNA TGTGCCAGCAGCTTAGGGACCATGGGAAACACCATATATTTT. This chain uses TRBV7-2 with TRBJ1-3; D ambiguous. Trimming removed 1 base at V and 4 bases at J, with 8 bases between. The CDR3 covers 14 residues. The germline gives CDR1 SGHTA, CDR2 FQGNSA.

This sequence joins TRBV18 and TRBJ2-2; D is uncertain. Per germline, CDR1 KGHSH and CDR2 LQKENI. This CDR3 has 13 residues. Trimming shortened V by 0 bases and J by 6 bases, and 5 bases separated the two germline ends. The CDR3 loop is CASSPPTSGELFF. CDR3 nucleotide sequence: TGTGCCAGCTCACCACCGACCTCCGGGGAGCTGTTTTTT. The full variable domain, rest sourced from reference TRBV18 and TRBJ2-2, is NAGVMQNPRHLVRRRGQEARLRCSPMKGHSHVYWYRQLPEEGLKFMVYLQKENIIDESGMPKERFSAEFPKEGPSILRIQQVVRGDSAAYFCASSPPTSGELFFGEGSRLTVL.

Worth noting for this clone: Other DNA sequences from this sample encode an identical CDR3 as well. This chain uses TRBV7-9 with TRBJ1-5; 9 bases map to TRBD1. The CDR3 has 14 amino acids. Germline trimming cut 4 bases from V and 4 bases from J; bases unmatched to any gene: 2. Germline V CDR1 and CDR2: SEHNR, FQNEAQ (reference sequence). CDR3 DNA sequence: TGTGCCAGCAGCTCCGGACAGGGGAATCAGCCCCAGCATTTT. Protein product: CASSSGQGNQPQHF.

CDR3 bases: TGTGCCAGCAGTCCAAGGACAGGGCAAGACAATCAGCCCCAGCATTTT. Encoded protein: CASSPRTGQDNQPQHF. J is TRBJ1-5 and V is TRBV6-2 or TRBV6-3; 8 bases fit TRBD1. The germline CDR1 and CDR2 sequences are MNHEY and SVGEGT. The CDR3 consists of 16 residues. The ends lost 5 bases at V and 3 bases at J; junction bases unmatched: 9.

In this sample, this clone turned up once. In nucleotides, the CDR3 is TGTGCCAGCAGTTATACGGACAGGGCCGACGAGCAGTACTTC. Its translation: CASSYTDRADEQYF. The chain has TRBV6-5 and TRBJ2-7; 8 bases match TRBD1. The CDR3 extends over 14 amino acids. J gave up 5 bases and V 3 bases, and 6 bases lay outside the gene matches. Germline V gives CDR1 MNHEY, CDR2 SVGAGI.

The chain recombines TRBV6-5 with TRBJ1-6, with no clear D. The V gene lost 0 bases and the J gene lost 8 bases, with 14 bases spanning the gap. Germline V gene lookup returns CDR1 MNHEY and CDR2 SVGAGI. There are 16 residues in the CDR3. CDR3 bases: TGTGCCAGCAGTTACTCGAGGCCTCTACCAGATTCACCCCTCCACTTT. Translating it yields CASSYSRPLPDSPLHF.

This clone was seen once. J is TRBJ1-1 and V is TRBV28; D not resolved. Trimming left V 10 bases short and J 5 bases short, with 14 bases between. From germline, CDR1 is MDHEN and CDR2 SYDVKM. The CDR3 loop spans 12 amino acids. Here the CDR3 DNA reads TGTGCCACCCTCGACCCGGGAACTGAAGCTTTCTTT. It encodes CATLDPGTEAFF. The full variable domain, its missing parts supplied by reference TRBV28 and TRBJ1-1, is DVKVTQSSRYLVKRTGEKVFLECVQDMDHENMFWYRQDPGLGLRLIYFSYDVKMKEKGDIPEGYSVSREKKERFSLILESASTNQTSMYLCATLDPGTEAFFGQGTRLTVV.

As DNA, the CDR3 is TGTGCCAGCAGTCGCTACCGCCCCCCCTACGAGCAGTACTTC. It yields the protein CASSRYRPPYEQYF. The chain employs TRBV28 and TRBJ2-7, with D hard to call. Trimming pared 5 bases from V and 2 bases from J, leaving 13 bases between. This CDR3 has 14 residues. CDR1 is MDHEN, CDR2 SYDVKM, per germline.

J is TRBJ2-2 and V is TRBV27; D is tentatively TRBD1 or TRBD2 (6 bases each). CDR3 length equals 15 residues. CDR1 is MNHEY, CDR2 SMNVEV, per germline (reference sequence). V gave up 3 bases and J gave up 8 bases, with 16 bases separating them. This CDR3 is CASSFGIGGLGELFF. CDR3 nucleotides: TGTGCCAGCAGTTTCGGAATCGGGGGCCTTGGGGAGCTGTTTTTT.

The chain links TRBV19 to TRBJ2-2; the match to TRBD2 covers 9 bases. Unmatched junction bases numbered 11, after V lost 5 bases and J lost 7 bases. The CDR3 runs to 16 residues. Germline CDR1 LNHDA, CDR2 SQIVND (reference sequence). CDR3 sequence reads: CASSYLIAGVVGELFF. The CDR3 bases are TGTGCCAGTAGTTACCTGATAGCGGGGGTAGTCGGGGAGCTGTTTTTT.

The chain carries TRBV4-3 and TRBJ1-1; D gene unclear. V was trimmed by 0 bases and J by 0 bases, leaving 5 bases between them. Germline lookup yields CDR1 LGHNA and CDR2 YSLEER. This CDR3 spans 14 amino acids. The CDR3 reads CASSQDKVNTEAFF. DNA for the CDR3: TGCGCCAGCAGCCAAGATAAGGTGAACACTGAAGCTTTCTTT.

The genes are TRBV18 and TRBJ2-7; TRBD2 matches 9 bases. This CDR3 comprises 18 residues. Germline V lookup: CDR1 KGHSH, CDR2 LQKENI. V lost 2 bases to trimming and J lost 2 bases; unmatched junction nucleotides: 13. The CDR3 bases are TGTGCCAGCTCACCAGACCCAGCGGGGGGCCGCCCAACCTACGAGCAGTACTTC. Its protein is CASSPDPAGGRPTYEQYF.

The V gene is TRBV6-5, the J gene TRBJ1-1; no clear D. The germline gives CDR1 MNHEY, CDR2 SVGAGI. This CDR3 is built from 13 residues. V was cut by 7 bases and J by 3 bases, with 12 bases left in between. The CDR3 region is CASTDSRDTEAFF. CDR3 sequence (DNA): TGTGCCAGCACGGATAGCCGGGACACTGAAGCTTTCTTT.

This chain links TRBV29-1 with TRBJ1-6, with a weak D call TRBD1 (5 bases). V gave up 1 base and J gave up 4 bases, with 20 bases separating them. This CDR3 contains 18 residues. CDR1 SQVTM and CDR2 ANQGSEA come from the germline V gene. The CDR3 is CSVEGVFAGREYNSPLHF. CDR3 DNA sequence: TGCAGCGTTGAAGGTGTTTTTGCAGGGAGGGAGTATAATTCACCCCTCCACTTT.

This chain joins TRBV29-1 and TRBJ1-2, with D unclear. The V gene's germline CDR1 is SQVTM and CDR2 ANQGSEA. This CDR3 is built from 12 residues. The germline V and J ends were trimmed by 4 bases and 5 bases, with 11 bases remaining between them. The CDR3 nucleotides read TGCAGCGTTGGGGGTCCGGATTATGGCTACACCTTC. Its translation: CSVGGPDYGYTF.

This chain connects TRBV6-5 to TRBJ2-7; D call uncertain. The CDR3 spans 14 residues. Trimming left V 2 bases short and J 4 bases short, with 12 bases between. Germline-derived CDR1 and CDR2 are MNHEY and SVGAGI. CDR3 DNA sequence: TGTGCCAGCAGTTACGCTGGTAGTGCGTACGAGCAGTACTTC. Encoded protein: CASSYAGSAYEQYF.

This clone was recorded only once. V usage is TRBV6-2 or TRBV6-3 and J usage is TRBJ2-2, with D hard to call. This CDR3 is built from 17 residues. Germline CDR1 reads MNHEY; CDR2 reads SVGEGT. Trimming cost V 0 bases and J 1 base, with 12 bases left between them. As DNA, the CDR3 is TGTGCCAGCAGTTACTCGATACAGAGCCTGAACACCGGGGAGCTGTTTTTT. Translated: CASSYSIQSLNTGELFF.

This clone was detected only once. V usage is TRBV19 and J usage is TRBJ1-5; possibly TRBD1 for D (5 bases). This CDR3 comprises 15 residues. V lost 1 base and J lost 2, with 9 bases in between. Germline CDR1 and CDR2: LNHDA and SQIVND (reference sequence). This CDR3 reads CASSIGGLGNQPQHF. CDR3 coding DNA: TGTGCCAGTAGTATAGGGGGACTTGGCAATCAGCCCCAGCATTTT.

V gene TRBV5-1 combines with J gene TRBJ2-3, with 10 bases fitting TRBD2. The CDR3 contains 18 residues. Germline V gives CDR1 SGHRS, CDR2 YFSETQ. The V segment lost 0 bases and the J segment 0 bases; nucleotides outside the gene matches: 7. The CDR3 DNA reads TGCGCCAGCAGCTTGGAGGGTAGCGGGGGGACTAGCACAGATACGCAGTATTTT. This translates into CASSLEGSGGTSTDTQYF.

V gene TRBV5-1 combines with J gene TRBJ1-3; possible D gene TRBD1, 5 bases. Germline-derived CDR1 and CDR2 are SGHRS and YFSETQ. The CDR3 is made up of 15 amino acids. V was cut by 1 base and J by 2 bases, with 10 bases left in between. CDR3 DNA sequence: TGCGCCAGCAGCTTGCGGCAGGGTGCTGGAAACACCATATATTTT. As protein: CASSLRQGAGNTIYF.